Following are 11 T cell receptor beta chains from one sample sequenced in a study of cytomegalovirus exposure and HLA in healthy donors. Sequencing was performed with immunoSEQ multiplex PCR; in TCRdb, only in-frame clones are kept and a portion is missing. The sample carries about 130,000 clones, 89% recorded once. The sample comprised PBMCs. The receptors were sampled from a woman under 30 in good health and CMV-seropositive.

This chain uses TRBV2 with TRBJ2-7, with 8 bases that match TRBD1. This CDR3 region has 12 residues. Germline lookup yields CDR1 SNHLY and CDR2 FYNNEI. The junction had 5 bases not matched to a gene; V was cut back by 8 bases and J by 5 bases. The CDR3 sequence is CASRDRIHEQYF. CDR3 nucleotide sequence: TGTGCCAGCCGGGACAGGATTCACGAGCAGTACTTC.

The chain joins TRBV5-4 to TRBJ2-7, with 7 bases aligning to TRBD2. This CDR3 is 13 amino acids long. V lost 4 bases to trimming and J lost 2 bases; unmatched junction nucleotides: 3. Germline CDR1 and CDR2: SGHNT and YYREEE (reference sequence). CDR3 sequence reads: CASSPAGAYEQYF. CDR3 coding DNA: TGTGCCAGCAGCCCCGCGGGGGCCTACGAGCAGTACTTC. The full variable domain, rest sourced from reference TRBV5-4 and TRBJ2-7, is ETGVTQSPTHLIKTRGQQVTLRCSSQSGHNTVSWYQQALGQGPQFIFQYYREEENGRGNFPPRFSGLQFPNYSSELNVNALELDDSALYLCASSPAGAYEQYFGPGTRLTVT.

The DNA for the CDR3 is TGCGCCAGCAGCACCGGACAGGGGGCCTTAGAGCAGTACTTC. Encoded protein: CASSTGQGALEQYF. V usage is TRBV5-1 and J usage is TRBJ2-7; 11 nucleotides line up with TRBD1. The germline V gene encodes CDR1 SGHRS and CDR2 YFSETQ. This CDR3 region has 14 residues. V was pared by 4 bases and J by 7 bases, with 7 bases of the junction left unmatched.

This clone was found a few times. The rearrangement uses TRBV7-9 and TRBJ1-2, with 8 nucleotides matching TRBD1. With 1 base clipped from V and 8 bases from J, the junction kept 6 bases outside the gene matches. CDR1 SEHNR and CDR2 FQNEAQ come from the germline V gene (reference sequence). The CDR3 is 14 residues long. The DNA of the CDR3 is TGTGCCAGCAGCTTAGGCCAGGGGGCAAGAGGCTACACCTTC. It encodes CASSLGQGARGYTF.

J is TRBJ2-1 and V is TRBV5-6; D might be TRBD1 (6 bases). The CDR3 spans 15 residues. Germline V gene sequence: CDR1 SGHDT, CDR2 YYEEEE. V was pared by 0 bases and J by 8 bases, with 15 bases between. CDR3 sequence: CASSLVAGRGDEQFF. In nucleotides, the CDR3 is TGTGCCAGCAGCTTGGTTGCGGGCAGGGGTGATGAGCAGTTCTTC. Based on the CDR3 plus reference TRBV5-6 and TRBJ2-1, the full variable domain is DAGVTQSPTHLIKTRGQQVTLRCSPKSGHDTVSWYQQALGQGPQFIFQYYEEEERQRGNFPDRFSGHQFPNYSSELNVNALLLGDSALYLCASSLVAGRGDEQFFGPGTRLTVL.

The chain recombines TRBV12-5 with TRBJ2-1, with D hard to call. The CDR3 loop spans 11 amino acids. V was trimmed by 4 bases and J by 8 bases, leaving 6 bases between them. CDR1 LGHNT and CDR2 FRNRAP come from the germline V gene. This CDR3 reads CASGSLYEQFF. The CDR3 DNA is TGTGCTAGTGGTTCCCTGTATGAGCAGTTCTTC. The whole variable domain, filled in from reference TRBV12-5 and TRBJ2-1, reads DARVTQTPRHKVTEMGQEVTMRCQPILGHNTVFWYRQTMMQGLELLAYFRNRAPLDDSGMPKDRFSAEMPDATLATLKIQPSEPRDSAVYFCASGSLYEQFFGPGTRLTVL.

About this clone: This CDR3 is also generated by other DNA sequences in the sample. J is TRBJ2-3 and V is TRBV4-2; 13 bases map to TRBD2. Per germline, CDR1 LGHNA and CDR2 YNFKEQ. The CDR3 spans 19 residues. Trimming cost V 4 bases and J 0 bases; bases outside gene matches: 10. CDR3 bases: TGTGCCAGCAGCCCTTTGACTAGCGGGGGGCGTCCTAGCACAGATACGCAGTATTTT. It is translated as CASSPLTSGGRPSTDTQYF.

The rearrangement uses TRBV5-4 and TRBJ1-1, with 7 bases lining up with TRBD1. Germline V gene lookup returns CDR1 SGHNT and CDR2 YYREEE (reference sequence). With V trimmed by 4 bases and J by 3 bases, 3 bases remained unmatched. The CDR3 totals 13 residues. The DNA of the CDR3 is TGTGCCAGCAGCCCGGGACAGTACACTGAAGCTTTCTTT. Residues: CASSPGQYTEAFF.

The chain joins TRBV7-3 to TRBJ2-3; 12 nucleotides agree with TRBD2. CDR1 is SGHTA, CDR2 FQGTGA, per germline. V dropped 4 bases and J dropped 5; count of bases not matched to a gene: 4. This CDR3 contains 15 residues. The CDR3 loop is CASSSSGGAKDTQYF. The CDR3 DNA is TGTGCCAGCAGCTCTAGCGGGGGGGCAAAAGATACGCAGTATTTT.

The V gene is TRBV4-1, the J gene TRBJ2-1, with D perhaps matching TRBD2 (5 bases). The CDR3 runs to 14 residues. The V gene's germline CDR1 is MGHRA and CDR2 YSYEKL. V was cut by 1 base and J by 7 bases, with 11 bases left in between. This CDR3 is CASSQVLAGNEQFF. The CDR3 DNA is TGCGCCAGCAGCCAAGTGCTAGCCGGGAATGAGCAGTTCTTC.

This chain uses TRBV19 with TRBJ1-5; D call uncertain. Deletions cut 1 base from V and 1 base from J, with 11 bases between. CDR3 length equals 16 residues. From germline, CDR1 is LNHDA and CDR2 SQIVND (reference sequence). The CDR3 reads CASSIVGGRSNQPQHF. CDR3 sequence (DNA): TGTGCCAGTAGTATAGTGGGAGGACGGAGCAATCAGCCCCAGCATTTT.